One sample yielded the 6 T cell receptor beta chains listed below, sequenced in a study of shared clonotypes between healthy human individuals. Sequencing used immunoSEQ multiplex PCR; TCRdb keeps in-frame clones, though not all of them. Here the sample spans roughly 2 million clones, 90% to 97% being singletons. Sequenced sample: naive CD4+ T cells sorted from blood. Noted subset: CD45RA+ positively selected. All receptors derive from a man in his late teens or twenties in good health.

The CDR3 loop reads CSVTEGPLNNEQFF. The CDR3 DNA is TGCAGCGTAACGGAGGGACCTCTGAACAATGAGCAGTTCTTC. The chain has TRBV29-1 and TRBJ2-1, with D possibly TRBD2 on 6 matching bases. Germline CDR1 reads SQVTM; CDR2 reads ANQGSEA. The CDR3 is 14 residues long. Trimming took 6 bases from V and 5 from J, leaving 17 bases between them.

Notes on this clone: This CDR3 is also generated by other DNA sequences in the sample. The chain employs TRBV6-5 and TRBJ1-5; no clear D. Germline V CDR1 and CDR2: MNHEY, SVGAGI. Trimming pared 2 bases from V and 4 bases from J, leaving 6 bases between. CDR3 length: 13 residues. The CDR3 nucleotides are TGTGCCAGCAGTTACGGGCAGAATCAGCCCCAGCATTTT. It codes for CASSYGQNQPQHF.

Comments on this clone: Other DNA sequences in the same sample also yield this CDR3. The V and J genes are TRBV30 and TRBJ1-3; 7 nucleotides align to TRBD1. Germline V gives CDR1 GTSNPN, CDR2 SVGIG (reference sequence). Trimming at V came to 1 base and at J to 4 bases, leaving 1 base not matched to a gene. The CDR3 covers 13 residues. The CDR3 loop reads CAWSGTGGNTIYF. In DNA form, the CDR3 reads TGTGCCTGGAGTGGGACAGGCGGAAACACCATATATTTT. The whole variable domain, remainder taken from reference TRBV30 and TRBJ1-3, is SQTIHQWPATLVQPVGSPLSLECTVEGTSNPNLYWYRQAAGRGLQLLFYSVGIGQISSEVPQNLSASRPQDRQFILSSKKLLLSDSGFYLCAWSGTGGNTIYFGEGSWLTVV.

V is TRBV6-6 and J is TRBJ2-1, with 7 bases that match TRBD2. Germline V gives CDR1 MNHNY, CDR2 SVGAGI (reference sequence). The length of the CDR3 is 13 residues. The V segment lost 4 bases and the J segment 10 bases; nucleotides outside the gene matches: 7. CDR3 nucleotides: TGTGCCAGCAGTTCCACAACTAGCGCCGAGCAGTTCTTC. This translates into CASSSTTSAEQFF.

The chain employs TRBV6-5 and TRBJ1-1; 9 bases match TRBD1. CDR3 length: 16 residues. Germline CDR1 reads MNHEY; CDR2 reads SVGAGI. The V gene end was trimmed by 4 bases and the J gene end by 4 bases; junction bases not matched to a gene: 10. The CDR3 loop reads CASSSRTGQGGTEAFF. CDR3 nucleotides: TGTGCCAGCAGTTCAAGGACGGGACAGGGAGGCACTGAAGCTTTCTTT.

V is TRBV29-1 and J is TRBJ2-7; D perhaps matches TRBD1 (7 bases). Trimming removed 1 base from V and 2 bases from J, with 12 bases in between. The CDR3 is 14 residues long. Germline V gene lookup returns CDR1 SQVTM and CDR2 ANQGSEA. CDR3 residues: CSVEAPGGTYEQYF. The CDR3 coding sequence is TGCAGCGTTGAAGCCCCAGGGGGGACCTACGAGCAGTACTTC.